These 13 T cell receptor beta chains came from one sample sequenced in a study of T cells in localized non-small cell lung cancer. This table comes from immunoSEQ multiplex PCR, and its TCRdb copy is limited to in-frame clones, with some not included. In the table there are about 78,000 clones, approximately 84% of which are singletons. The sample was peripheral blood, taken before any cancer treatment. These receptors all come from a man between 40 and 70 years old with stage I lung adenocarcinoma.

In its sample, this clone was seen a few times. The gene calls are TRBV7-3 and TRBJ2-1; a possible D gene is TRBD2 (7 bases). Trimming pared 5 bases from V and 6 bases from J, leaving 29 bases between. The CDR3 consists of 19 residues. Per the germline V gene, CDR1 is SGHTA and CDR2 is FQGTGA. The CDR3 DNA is TGTGCCAGCAGCCTGACCTCCTATTATAACGCGGGGGCGGGCAATGAGCAGTTCTTC. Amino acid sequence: CASSLTSYYNAGAGNEQFF.

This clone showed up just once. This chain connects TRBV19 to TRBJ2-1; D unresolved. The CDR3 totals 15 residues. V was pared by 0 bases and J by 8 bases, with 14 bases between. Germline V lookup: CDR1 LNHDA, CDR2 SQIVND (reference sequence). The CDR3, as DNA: TGTGCCAGTAGTATAGAGGAAGGGCCTCTTGATGAGCAGTTCTTC. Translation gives CASSIEEGPLDEQFF.

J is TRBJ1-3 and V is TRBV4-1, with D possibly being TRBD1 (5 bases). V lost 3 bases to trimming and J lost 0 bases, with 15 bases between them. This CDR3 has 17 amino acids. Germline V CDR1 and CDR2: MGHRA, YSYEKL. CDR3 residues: CASSQILAGVSGNTIYF. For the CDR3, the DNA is TGCGCCAGCAGCCAGATTCTGGCGGGGGTCTCTGGAAACACCATATATTTT.

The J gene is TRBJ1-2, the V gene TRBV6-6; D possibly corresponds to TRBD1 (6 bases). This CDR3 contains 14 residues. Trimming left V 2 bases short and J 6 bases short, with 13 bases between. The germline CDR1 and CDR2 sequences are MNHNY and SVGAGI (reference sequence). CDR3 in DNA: TGTGCCAGCAGTTACAAGTCGGGGGCTAATGGCTACACCTTC. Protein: CASSYKSGANGYTF.

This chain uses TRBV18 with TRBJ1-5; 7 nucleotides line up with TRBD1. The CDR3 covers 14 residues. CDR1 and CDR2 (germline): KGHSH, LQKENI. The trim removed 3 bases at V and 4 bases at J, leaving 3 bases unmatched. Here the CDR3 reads CASSPGQNNQPQHF. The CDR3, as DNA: TGTGCCAGCTCACCGGGACAGAATAATCAGCCCCAGCATTTT.

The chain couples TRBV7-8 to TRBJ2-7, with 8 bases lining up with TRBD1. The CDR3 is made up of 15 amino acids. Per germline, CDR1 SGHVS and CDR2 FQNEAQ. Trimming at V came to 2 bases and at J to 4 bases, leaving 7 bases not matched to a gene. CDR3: CASSLTGTGGYEQYF. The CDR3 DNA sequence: TGTGCCAGCAGCTTAACCGGGACAGGCGGTTACGAGCAGTACTTC.

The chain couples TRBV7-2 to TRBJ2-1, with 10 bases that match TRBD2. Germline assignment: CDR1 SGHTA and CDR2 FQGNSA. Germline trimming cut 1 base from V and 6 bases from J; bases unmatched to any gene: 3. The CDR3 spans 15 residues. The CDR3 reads CASSLEAGGVNEQFF. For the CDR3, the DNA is TGTGCCAGCAGCTTAGAAGCGGGAGGGGTCAATGAGCAGTTCTTC.

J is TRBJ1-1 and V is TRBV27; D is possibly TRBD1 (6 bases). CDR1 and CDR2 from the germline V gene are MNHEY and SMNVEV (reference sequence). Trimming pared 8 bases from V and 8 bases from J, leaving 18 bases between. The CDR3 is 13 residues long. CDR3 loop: CASGAYRATEAFF. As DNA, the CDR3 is TGTGCCAGCGGGGCCTACAGGGCTACAGAAGCTTTCTTT.

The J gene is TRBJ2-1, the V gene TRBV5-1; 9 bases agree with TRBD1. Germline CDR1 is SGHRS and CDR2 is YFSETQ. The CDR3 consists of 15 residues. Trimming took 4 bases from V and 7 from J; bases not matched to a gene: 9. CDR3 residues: CASSPSGTGTNEQFF. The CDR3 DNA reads TGCGCCAGCAGCCCCTCCGGGACAGGGACGAATGAGCAGTTCTTC. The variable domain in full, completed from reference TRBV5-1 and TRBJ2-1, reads KAGVTQTPRYLIKTRGQQVTLSCSPISGHRSVSWYQQTPGQGLQFLFEYFSETQRNKGNFPGRFSGRQFSNSRSEMNVSTLELGDSALYLCASSPSGTGTNEQFFGPGTRLTVL.

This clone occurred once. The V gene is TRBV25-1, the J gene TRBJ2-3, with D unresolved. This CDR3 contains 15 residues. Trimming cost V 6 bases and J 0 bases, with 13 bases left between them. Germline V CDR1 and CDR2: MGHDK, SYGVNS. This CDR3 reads CASRTRWLSTDTQYF. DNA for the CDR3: TGTGCCAGCAGGACCCGCTGGCTTAGCACAGATACGCAGTATTTT.

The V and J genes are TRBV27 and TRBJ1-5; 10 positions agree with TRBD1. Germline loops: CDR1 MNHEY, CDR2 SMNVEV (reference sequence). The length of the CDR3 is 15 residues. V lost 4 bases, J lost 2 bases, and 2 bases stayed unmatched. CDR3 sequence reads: CASSSGTGGNQPQHF. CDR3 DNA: TGTGCCAGCAGTTCCGGGACAGGGGGCAATCAGCCCCAGCATTTT.

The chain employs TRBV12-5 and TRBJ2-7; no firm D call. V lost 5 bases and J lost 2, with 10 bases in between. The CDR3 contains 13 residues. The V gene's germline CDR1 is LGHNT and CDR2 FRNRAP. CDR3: CASGPGLAYEQYF. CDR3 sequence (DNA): TGTGCTAGTGGTCCGGGCCTGGCCTACGAGCAGTACTTC.

The CDR3 spells CASSFTASRETQYF. The DNA of the CDR3 is TGTGCCAGCAGTTTCACGGCTAGCCGGGAGACCCAGTACTTC. The chain carries TRBV27 and TRBJ2-5, with a possible D match to TRBD2 (5 bases). This CDR3 comprises 14 residues. Trimming removed 3 bases at V and 5 bases at J, with 13 bases between. Germline V lookup: CDR1 MNHEY, CDR2 SMNVEV (reference sequence).